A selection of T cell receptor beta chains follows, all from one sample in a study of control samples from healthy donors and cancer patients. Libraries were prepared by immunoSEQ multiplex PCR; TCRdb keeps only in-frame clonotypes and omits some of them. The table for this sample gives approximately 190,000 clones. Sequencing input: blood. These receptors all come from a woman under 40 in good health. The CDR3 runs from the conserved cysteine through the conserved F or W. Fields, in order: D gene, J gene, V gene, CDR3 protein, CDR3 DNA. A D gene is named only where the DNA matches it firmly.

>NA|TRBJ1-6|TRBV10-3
CAIAGLHNSPLHF
TGTGCCATAGCAGGGCTACATAATTCACCCCTCCACTTT
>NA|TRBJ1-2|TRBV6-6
CASSYANRVGNYGYTF
TGTGCCAGCAGTTACGCGAACAGGGTCGGTAACTATGGCTACACCTTC
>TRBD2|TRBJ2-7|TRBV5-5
CASSPTLAGGAYEQYF
TGTGCCAGCAGTCCGACTCTAGCGGGGGGAGCCTACGAGCAGTACTTC
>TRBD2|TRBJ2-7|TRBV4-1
CASSPLGLAGGISYEQYF
TGCGCCAGCAGCCCCCTAGGACTAGCGGGGGGCATCTCCTACGAGCAGTACTTC
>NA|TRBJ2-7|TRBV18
CASGVPSYEQYF
TGTGCCAGCGGTGTCCCCTCCTACGAGCAGTACTTC
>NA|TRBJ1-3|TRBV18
CASSPGELHTIYF
TGTGCCAGCTCACCGGGAGAGCTTCACACCATATATTTT
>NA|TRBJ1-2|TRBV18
CASSTSSGDGYTF
TGTGCCAGCTCTACATCCTCCGGGGATGGCTACACCTTC
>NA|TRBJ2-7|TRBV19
CASSYVGQSYEQYF
TGTGCCAGTAGTTACGTAGGACAGTCCTACGAGCAGTACTTC
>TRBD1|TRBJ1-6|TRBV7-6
CASSLKTGSYNSPLHF
TGTGCCAGCAGCTTAAAGACAGGGAGCTATAATTCACCCCTCCACTTT
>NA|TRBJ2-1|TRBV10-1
CASSEPADNEQFF
TGCGCCAGCAGTGAGCCTGCGGACAATGAGCAGTTCTTC
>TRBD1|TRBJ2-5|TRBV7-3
CASSRQGASGETQYF
TGTGCCAGCAGCCGACAGGGGGCCAGTGGAGAGACCCAGTACTTC
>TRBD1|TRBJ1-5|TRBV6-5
CASRRGQNLQPQHF
TGTGCCAGCAGGAGGGGACAGAATCTTCAGCCCCAGCATTTT
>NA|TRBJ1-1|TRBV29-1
CSVEQGTEAFF
TGCAGCGTTGAACAGGGCACTGAAGCTTTCTTT
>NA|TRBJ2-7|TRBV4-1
CASSQGNGGPYEQYF
TGCGCCAGCAGCCAGGGTAACGGGGGCCCGTACGAGCAGTACTTC
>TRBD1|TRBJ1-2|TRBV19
CASSIAAQGVYGYTF
TGTGCCAGTAGTATAGCGGCACAGGGGGTCTATGGCTACACCTTC
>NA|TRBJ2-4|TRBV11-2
CASSYEAKNIQYF
TGTGCCAGCAGCTACGAAGCCAAAAACATTCAGTACTTC
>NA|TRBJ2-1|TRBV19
CASNLGGSYNEQFF
TGTGCCAGTAACCTCGGCGGCTCCTACAATGAGCAGTTCTTC
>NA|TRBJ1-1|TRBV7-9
CASSFTIKNTEAFF
TGTGCCAGCAGTTTCACAATTAAGAACACTGAAGCTTTCTTT
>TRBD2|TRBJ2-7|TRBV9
CASSAGTSGGTLHYEQYF
TGTGCCAGCAGCGCCGGGACTAGCGGGGGGACCTTACACTACGAGCAGTACTTC
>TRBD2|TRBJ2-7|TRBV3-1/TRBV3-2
CASSQGTVASGDSYEQYF
TGTGCCAGCAGCCAAGGAACCGTTGCTAGCGGGGACTCCTACGAGCAGTACTTC
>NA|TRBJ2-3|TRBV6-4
CASSRDKGPTDTQYF
TGTGCCAGCAGTAGGGACAAAGGACCCACAGATACGCAGTATTTT
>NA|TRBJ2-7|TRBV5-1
CASSLGDGTYEQYF
TGCGCCAGCAGCTTGGGGGACGGTACCTACGAGCAGTACTTC
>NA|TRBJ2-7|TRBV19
CASSIWGVNEQYF
TGTGCCAGTAGTATTTGGGGGGTCAACGAGCAGTACTTC
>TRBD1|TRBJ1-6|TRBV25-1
CASSRDSVSPLHF
TGTGCCAGCAGTCGGGACAGTGTTTCACCCCTCCACTTT
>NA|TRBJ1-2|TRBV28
CASRPGRINYGYTF
TGTGCCAGCAGACCCGGACGGATTAACTATGGCTACACCTTC
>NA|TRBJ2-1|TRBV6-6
CASSYPDSFREQFF
TGTGCCAGCAGTTACCCTGACTCCTTCCGGGAGCAGTTCTTC
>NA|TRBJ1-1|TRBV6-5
CASSLGPNTEAFF
TGTGCCAGCAGTCTCGGACCGAACACTGAAGCTTTCTTT
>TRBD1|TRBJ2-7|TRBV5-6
CASSLDGQGIYEQYF
TGTGCCAGCAGCTTGGATGGACAGGGCATCTACGAGCAGTACTTC
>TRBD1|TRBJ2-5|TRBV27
CASSSGQIQETQYF
TGTGCCAGCAGTTCGGGACAGATCCAAGAGACCCAGTACTTC
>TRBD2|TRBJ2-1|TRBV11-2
CASSSLAGNQWQFF
TGTGCCAGCAGTTCCCTAGCGGGGAATCAATGGCAGTTCTTC
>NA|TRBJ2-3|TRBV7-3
CASSLGTSTDTQYF
TGTGCCAGCAGCTTAGGGACTAGCACAGATACGCAGTATTTT
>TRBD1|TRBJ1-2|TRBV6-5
CASRGGQGRIYTF
TGTGCCAGCAGGGGCGGACAGGGAAGAATCTACACCTTC
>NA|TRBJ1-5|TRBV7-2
CASSIPQGNQPQHF
TGTGCCAGCAGCATTCCACAGGGCAATCAGCCCCAGCATTTT
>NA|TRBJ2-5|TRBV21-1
CASSNVDRGVEETQYF
TGTGCCAGCAGCAATGTGGACAGGGGTGTTGAAGAGACCCAGTACTTC
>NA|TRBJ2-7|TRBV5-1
CASSFGQSYEQYF
TGCGCCAGCAGCTTTGGACAATCCTACGAGCAGTACTTC
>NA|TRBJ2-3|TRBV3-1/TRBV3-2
CASSRGTDTQYF
TGTGCCAGCAGTCGTGGCACAGATACGCAGTATTTT
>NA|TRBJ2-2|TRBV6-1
CASSDGGNTGELFF
TGTGCCAGCAGTGACGGGGGGAACACCGGGGAGCTGTTTTTT
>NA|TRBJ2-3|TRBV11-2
CASSLMGDTQYF
TGTGCCAGCAGCTTAATGGGAGATACGCAGTATTTT
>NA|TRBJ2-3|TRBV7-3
CASSPVGTDTQYF
TGTGCCAGCAGCCCCGTGGGCACAGATACGCAGTATTTT
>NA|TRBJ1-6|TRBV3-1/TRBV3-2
CASSQPPEGLDNSPLHF
TGTGCCAGCAGCCAACCCCCCGAGGGGCTAGATAATTCACCCCTCCACTTT
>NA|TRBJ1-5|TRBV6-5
CASSYRSGQPQHF
TGTGCCAGCAGCTACAGGTCTGGGCAGCCCCAGCATTTT
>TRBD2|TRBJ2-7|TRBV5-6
CASSAPAAGGYEQYF
TGTGCCAGCAGCGCTCCGGCCGCGGGGGGGTACGAGCAGTACTTC
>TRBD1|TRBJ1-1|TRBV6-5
CASRDRTMNTEAFF
TGTGCCAGCAGGGACAGGACCATGAACACTGAAGCTTTCTTT
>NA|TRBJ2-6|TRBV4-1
CASSPRRGGANVLTF
TGCGCCAGCAGCCCGAGAAGGGGTGGGGCCAACGTCCTGACTTTC
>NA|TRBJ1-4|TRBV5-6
CASSFTGTNEKLFF
TGTGCCAGCAGCTTCACAGGGACTAATGAAAAACTGTTTTTT
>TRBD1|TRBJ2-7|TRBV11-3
CASSVDRGPSYEQYF
TGTGCCAGCAGCGTCGATAGGGGGCCTTCCTACGAGCAGTACTTC
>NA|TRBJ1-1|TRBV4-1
CASSQVLWGSTEAFF
TGCGCCAGCAGCCAAGTCCTGTGGGGTTCCACTGAAGCTTTCTTT
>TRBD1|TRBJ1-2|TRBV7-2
CASSLGQGGGYTF
TGTGCCAGCAGCTTAGGACAGGGGGGTGGCTACACCTTC
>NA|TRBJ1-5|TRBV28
CASSSPIQIQPQHF
TGTGCCAGCAGTTCTCCGATTCAGATCCAGCCCCAGCATTTT
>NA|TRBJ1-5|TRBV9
CASSPREGVGPQHF
TGTGCCAGCAGCCCCCGGGAGGGCGTCGGGCCCCAGCATTTT
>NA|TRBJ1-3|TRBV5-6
CASSLRQYGNTIYF
TGTGCCAGCAGCTTGCGACAGTATGGAAACACTATATATTTT
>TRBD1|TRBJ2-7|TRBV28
CASSLMDRVKSEQYF
TGTGCCAGCAGTTTAATGGACAGGGTGAAGAGCGAGCAGTACTTC
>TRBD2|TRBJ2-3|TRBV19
CASTRAGGFTDTQYF
TGTGCCAGTACTAGAGCGGGGGGATTCACAGATACGCAGTATTTT
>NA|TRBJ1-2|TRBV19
CASSMGRDRGYTF
TGTGCCAGTAGTATGGGCAGGGACCGTGGCTACACCTTC
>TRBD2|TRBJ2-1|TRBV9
CASSARISGGVYNEQFF
TGTGCCAGCAGCGCCCGCATAAGCGGGGGGGTCTACAATGAGCAGTTCTTC
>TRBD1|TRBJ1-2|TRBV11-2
CASSLAGTANYGYTF
TGTGCCAGCAGCTTAGCTGGGACAGCTAACTATGGCTACACCTTC
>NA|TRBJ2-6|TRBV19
CASSIDLSGANVLTF
TGTGCCAGTAGTATAGATCTCTCTGGGGCCAACGTCCTGACTTTC
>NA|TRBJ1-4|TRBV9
CASSKTFGGTTNEKLFF
TGTGCCAGCAGCAAAACGTTTGGCGGGACAACTAATGAAAAACTGTTTTTT
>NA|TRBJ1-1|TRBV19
CASSIDPTGLTFF
TGTGCCAGTAGTATAGATCCAACAGGGTTAACTTTCTTT
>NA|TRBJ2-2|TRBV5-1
CASRKTVTGELFF
TGCGCCAGCAGGAAGACAGTAACCGGGGAGCTGTTTTTT